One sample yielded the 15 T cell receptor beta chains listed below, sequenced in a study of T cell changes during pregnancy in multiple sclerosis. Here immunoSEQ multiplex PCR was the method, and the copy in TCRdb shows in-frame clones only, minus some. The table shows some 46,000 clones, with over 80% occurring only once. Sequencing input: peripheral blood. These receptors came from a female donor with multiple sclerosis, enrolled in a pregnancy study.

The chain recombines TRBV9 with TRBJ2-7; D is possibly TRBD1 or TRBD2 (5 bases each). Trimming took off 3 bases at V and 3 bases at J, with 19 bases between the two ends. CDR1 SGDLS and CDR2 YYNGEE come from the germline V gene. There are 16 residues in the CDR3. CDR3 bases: TGTGCCAGCAGCGCCCACTCACCGGGACCATACTACGAGCAGTACTTC. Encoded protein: CASSAHSPGPYYEQYF. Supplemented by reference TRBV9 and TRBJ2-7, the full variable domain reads DSGVTQTPKHLITATGQRVTLRCSPRSGDLSVYWYQQSLDQGLQFLIQYYNGEERAKGNILERFSAQQFPDLHSELNLSSLELGDSALYFCASSAHSPGPYYEQYFGPGTRLTVT.

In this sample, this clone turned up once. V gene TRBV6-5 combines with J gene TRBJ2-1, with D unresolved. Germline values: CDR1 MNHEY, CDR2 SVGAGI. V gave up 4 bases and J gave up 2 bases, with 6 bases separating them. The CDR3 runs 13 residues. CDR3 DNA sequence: TGTGCCAGCAGTTGGAGCGCCTACAATGAGCAGTTCTTC. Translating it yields CASSWSAYNEQFF.

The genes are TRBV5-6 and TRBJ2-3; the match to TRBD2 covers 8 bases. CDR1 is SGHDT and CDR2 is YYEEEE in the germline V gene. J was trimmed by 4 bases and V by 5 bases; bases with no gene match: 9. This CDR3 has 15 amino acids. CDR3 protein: CASSFSGRRADTQYF. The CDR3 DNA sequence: TGTGCCAGCAGTTTCAGCGGGAGACGGGCAGATACGCAGTATTTT.

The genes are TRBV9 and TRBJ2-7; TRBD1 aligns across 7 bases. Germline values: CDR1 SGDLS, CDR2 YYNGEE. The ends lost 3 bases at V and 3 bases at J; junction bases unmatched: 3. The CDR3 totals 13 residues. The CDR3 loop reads CASSAGQYYEQYF. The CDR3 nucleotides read TGTGCCAGCAGCGCGGGACAGTACTACGAGCAGTACTTC.

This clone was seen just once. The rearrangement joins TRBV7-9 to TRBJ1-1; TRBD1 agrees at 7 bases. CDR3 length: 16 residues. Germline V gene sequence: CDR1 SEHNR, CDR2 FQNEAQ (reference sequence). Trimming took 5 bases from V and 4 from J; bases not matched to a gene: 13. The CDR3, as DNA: TGTGCCAGCAGCCCGACAGGGCGAGTCGGTACCACTGAAGCTTTCTTT. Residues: CASSPTGRVGTTEAFF.

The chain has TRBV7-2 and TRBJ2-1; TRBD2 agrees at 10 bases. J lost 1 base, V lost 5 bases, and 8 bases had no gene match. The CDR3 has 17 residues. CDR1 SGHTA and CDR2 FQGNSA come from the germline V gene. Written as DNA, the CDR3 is TGTGCCAGCAGCCTATCCGGGACTAGCGTTTCCTACAATGAGCAGTTCTTC. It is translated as CASSLSGTSVSYNEQFF.

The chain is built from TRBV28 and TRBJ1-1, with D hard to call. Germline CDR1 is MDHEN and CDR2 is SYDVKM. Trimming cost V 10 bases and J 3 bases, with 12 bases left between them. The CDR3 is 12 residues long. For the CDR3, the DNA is TGTGCCACCCATGCGGTGGACACTGAAGCTTTCTTT. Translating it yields CATHAVDTEAFF.

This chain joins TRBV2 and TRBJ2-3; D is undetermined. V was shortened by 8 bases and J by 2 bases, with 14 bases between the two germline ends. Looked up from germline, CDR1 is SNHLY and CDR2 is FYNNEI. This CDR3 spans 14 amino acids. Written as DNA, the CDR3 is TGTGCCAGCCCCGGCACAAGGATCACAGATACGCAGTATTTT. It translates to CASPGTRITDTQYF.

CDR3: CASTRGLAGGGYEQYF. The CDR3 DNA sequence: TGTGCCAGCACCCGGGGACTAGCGGGAGGAGGTTACGAGCAGTACTTC. The chain carries TRBV6-6 and TRBJ2-7, with TRBD2 matching over 15 bases. There are 16 residues in the CDR3. J was trimmed by 4 bases and V by 7 bases; bases with no gene match: 8. In germline, CDR1 is MNHNY, CDR2 SVGAGI (reference sequence).

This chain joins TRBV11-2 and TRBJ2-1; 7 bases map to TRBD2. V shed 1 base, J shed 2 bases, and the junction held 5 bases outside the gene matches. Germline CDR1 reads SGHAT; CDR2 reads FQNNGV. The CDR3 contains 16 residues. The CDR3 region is CASSLVGGTTYNEQFF. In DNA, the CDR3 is TGTGCCAGCAGCTTAGTGGGCGGGACTACCTACAATGAGCAGTTCTTC.

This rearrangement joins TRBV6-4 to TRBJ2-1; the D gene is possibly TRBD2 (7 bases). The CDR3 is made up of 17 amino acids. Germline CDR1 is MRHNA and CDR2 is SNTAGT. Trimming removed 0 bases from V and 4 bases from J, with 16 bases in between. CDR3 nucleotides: TGTGCCAGCAGTGACTCTCCTAGCGGAGGGGGATACAATGAGCAGTTCTTC. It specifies CASSDSPSGGGYNEQFF.

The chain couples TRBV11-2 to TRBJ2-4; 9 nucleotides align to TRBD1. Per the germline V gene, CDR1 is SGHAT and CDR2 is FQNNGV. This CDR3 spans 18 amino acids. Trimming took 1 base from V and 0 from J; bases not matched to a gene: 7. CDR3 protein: CASSLGFGQGLAKNIQYF. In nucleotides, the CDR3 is TGTGCCAGCAGCTTAGGGTTCGGACAGGGGTTAGCCAAAAACATTCAGTACTTC. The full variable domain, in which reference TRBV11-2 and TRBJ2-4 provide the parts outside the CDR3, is EAGVAQSPRYKIIEKRQSVAFWCNPISGHATLYWYQQILGQGPKLLIQFQNNGVVDDSQLPKDRFSAERLKGVDSTLKIQPAKLEDSAVYLCASSLGFGQGLAKNIQYFGAGTRLSVL.

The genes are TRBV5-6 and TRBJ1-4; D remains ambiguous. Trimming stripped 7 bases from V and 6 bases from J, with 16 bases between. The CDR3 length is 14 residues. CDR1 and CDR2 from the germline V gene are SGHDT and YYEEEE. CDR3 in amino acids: CASSRGPGDEKLFF. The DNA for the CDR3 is TGTGCCAGCTCCCGCGGGCCTGGGGATGAAAAACTGTTTTTT.

CDR3 region: CASSESIGQEQYF. In DNA form, the CDR3 reads TGTGCCAGCAGCGAAAGTATAGGACAAGAGCAGTACTTC. The J gene is TRBJ2-7, the V gene TRBV27; the D gene is possibly TRBD1 (5 bases). The CDR3 extends over 13 amino acids. V was cut by 6 bases and J by 7 bases, with 16 bases left in between. From germline, CDR1 is MNHEY and CDR2 SMNVEV (reference sequence).

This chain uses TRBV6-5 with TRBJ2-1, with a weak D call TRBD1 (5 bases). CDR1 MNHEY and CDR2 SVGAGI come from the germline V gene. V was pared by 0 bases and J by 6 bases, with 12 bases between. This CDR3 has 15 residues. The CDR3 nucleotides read TGTGCCAGCAGTTACTCCCAGGGTCCCCCCAATGAGCAGTTCTTC. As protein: CASSYSQGPPNEQFF.